This T cell receptor (beta chain) was identified in a study of blood T cell repertoires in COVID-19 (dated by TCRdb to the early 2020s). Broadly, across the study: Samples from collaborators originated in the United States, Italy and Spain and spanned both the acute and convalescent phases of COVID-19. The material from the prospective study consisted of cDNA or gDNA derived from T cells, B-cell-depleted T cells, or PBMCs. Subjects who had been exposed to COVID-19, were actively infected with it, or had recovered from it provided the deeply sampled blood TCRbeta repertoires that made up the dataset. The repertoires were released in a freely available public database intended as a resource for research on the immune response to SARS-CoV-2. The samples were drawn from two sources: the first 160 participants of the ongoing ImmuneRACE study, and 950 to 1,500 subjects contributed by 6 global collaborators. The sample metadata nearly always contained a de-identified subject ID, COVID-19 status, age in years and sex. Where available, HLA class I and class II types were taken from metadata supplied by the sample provider and were not determined by assay-based typing.

The immunoSEQ Assay, a bias-controlled multiplex PCR, was used to amplify TCRbeta CDR3 regions from genomic DNA. The source study handled its data this way. Within the assay, amplification of reference gene primers was used to estimate how many nucleated cells each sample contained. To quantify the absolute abundance of each unique TCRbeta CDR3 rearrangement, sequence reads were collapsed and filtered. For each sample, productive Simpson clonality was calculated by taking the square root of Simpson's diversity index across productive rearrangements. Entries here come from immuneACCESS through TCRdb and include only in-frame sequences with V and J called. Some clones fail to appear in such tables; in the studies checked, an unresolved V gene covers under half of the shortfall, and the cause of the remainder is unknown. V, J and clone size are taken as reported in that table, and D and trimming were inferred from the DNA itself. The sample includes more than 250,000 clones, with 87% observed a single time. The ten largest clonotypes hold about 5.7% of the sample.

CDR1 and CDR2, per the germline V gene, are SGDLS and YYNGEE. Ends trimmed: V by 0 bases, J by 6 bases; bases unmatched to a gene: 9. The CDR3 runs 17 amino acids, cysteine and phenylalanine included. Only the CDR3 region is kept as DNA, spanning 51 bases read in frame from base 1. Remarks on this clone: Its cognate antigen has yet to be identified. The input lacks base qualities; no much larger clone sits a single base away.

Results the study describes overall, beyond this receptor: How much clinical and demographic metadata was included differed by source and by participant, and the metadata was provided uncurated.

Participants in the prospective study were aged about 18 to 95 years, lived in 20 to 25 United States geographic areas, and enrolled through a virtual design. In the prospective study, cohorts were assigned on the basis of participant-reported clinical history obtained from a screening survey and a study questionnaire. Recovered participants in ImmuneRACE Cohort 3 were defined as having two consecutive negative NP/OP PCR tests, clearance from a healthcare professional, or resolution of symptoms. Each participant in the prospective study had whole blood, serum and a nasopharyngeal or oropharyngeal swab collected by mobile phlebotomists. Prospective study participants could optionally give additional blood draws and questionnaires over an approximately 2-month period. Blood samples from the prospective study were shipped frozen or at room temperature prior to DNA extraction.

The receptor's source is a woman aged 40 to 50 who had recovered from COVID-19. The material sequenced was PBMCs or T cells enriched from blood (not recorded which). The rearranged chain carries TRBV9 and TRBJ2-1, and 10 junction bases match TRBD2. In nucleotide form, the sequence is TGTGCCAGCAGCGTAGGTCTGGGGCTAGCGGGAGTCAATGAGCAGTTCTTC. Its product reads: CASSVGLGLAGVNEQFF.